This T cell receptor beta chain was recovered during a study of T cell responses to AZD1222 COVID-19 vaccine. This table comes from immunoSEQ multiplex PCR, and its TCRdb copy is limited to in-frame clones, with some not included. Of 100,000 to 120,000 clones listed, roughly four fifths are singletons. The CDR3 is 15 residues long. The V gene's germline CDR1 is MDHEN and CDR2 SYDVKM. The V end was cut by 1 base, the J end by 0 bases, with 7 bases between. Material: peripheral blood, obtained on day 0 of AZD1222 vaccination. The chain combines TRBV28 with TRBJ1-5, with unresolved D. This TCR came from an adult in good health. The CDR3 nucleotides are TGTGCCAGCAGTTTATATTTGGGTAGCAATCAGCCCCAGCATTTT. It yields the protein CASSLYLGSNQPQHF.